This TCR beta chain was observed in a study of cytomegalovirus exposure and HLA in healthy donors. Overall study results and limits: Sequencing depth across donors, presence/absence analyses assumed, was roughly uniform. In a later analysis, several top co-occurrence clusters appeared linked to parvovirus B19, influenza, CMV and Epstein-Barr virus. Cytomegalovirus association was assigned to more than 150 TCR beta chains. Sequence variants that were highly shared formed a cluster that was likely a sequencing artifact.

About this clone itself: Its antigen is unknown.

Primers: 60 Vbeta forward and 13 Jbeta reverse. Sequencing was performed with immunoSEQ multiplex PCR; in TCRdb, only in-frame clones are kept and a portion is missing. The data show around 170,000 clones, 82% seen once. V lost 5 bases, J lost 4 bases, and 7 bases stayed unmatched. Germline V CDR1 and CDR2: SEHNR, FQNEAQ (reference sequence). The CDR3 totals 15 residues. The TCR originated in a woman aged 18-30 years in good health and CMV-seronegative. The chain has TRBV7-9 and TRBJ1-5; 8 bases agree with TRBD1. Input material: PBMCs. CDR3 bases: TGTGCCAGCAGCCTCCCGGGACAGGAAAATCAGCCCCAGCATTTT. It translates to CASSLPGQENQPQHF.